This TCR beta chain was identified in a study of cytomegalovirus exposure and HLA in healthy donors. This clone was seen only once. PCR used 60 Vbeta primers and 13 Jbeta primers. Clones were read by immunoSEQ multiplex PCR, and TCRdb kept only the in-frame ones, dropping some. This sample has about 90,000 clones, with 84% found just once. This CDR3 has 14 residues. Germline CDR1 reads SEHNR; CDR2 reads FQNEAQ (reference sequence). V was trimmed by 5 bases and J by 3 bases, leaving 11 bases between them. The gene calls are TRBV7-9 and TRBJ1-5, with D possibly TRBD1 on 6 matching bases. This TCR derives from a man younger than 30 in good health and CMV-seronegative. Sequenced: PBMCs. This chain's CDR3 is CASSTDSTNQPQHF. The CDR3 nucleotides read TGTGCCAGCAGCACGGACAGCACCAATCAGCCCCAGCATTTT. The whole variable domain, filled in from reference TRBV7-9 and TRBJ1-5, reads DTGVSQNPRHKITKRGQNVTFRCDPISEHNRLYWYRQTLGQGPEFLTYFQNEAQLEKSRLLSDRFSAERPKGSFSTLEIQRTEQGDSAMYLCASSTDSTNQPQHFGDGTRLSIL.